This T cell receptor beta chain was retrieved from a study of T-cell memory formation after mild COVID-19. Points from the study as a whole: Memory cells collected pre-infection included some clones that later responded, suggesting cross-reactive memory joined. Second-wave clones that peaked on day 37 lacked confirmed SARS-CoV-2 specificity.

Germline CDR1 and CDR2: ENHRY and SYGVKD. CDR3 length: 14 amino acids. With V trimmed by 6 bases and J by 5 bases, 7 bases remained unmatched. On this clonotype: What it binds is not known.

TCRdb reprocessed the 5' RACE reads via MiXCR and lists one record per CDR3 protein. The sample includes about 470,000 distinct CDR3 sequences, more than 20% seen only once; the top ten take approximately 12%. The sequencing input was PBMCs or a T cell subset sorted from them (not recorded which). This receptor was obtained from an adult woman who had mild COVID-19 (a few samples of this study predate the infection). Cell type and time point are not known. The chain links TRBV10-3 to TRBJ2-1, with 7 nucleotides matching TRBD1. The CDR3 coding sequence is TGTGCCATCAGGGAATGGACAGGTCACAATGAGCAGTTCTTC. Translated, it gives CAIREWTGHNEQFF.